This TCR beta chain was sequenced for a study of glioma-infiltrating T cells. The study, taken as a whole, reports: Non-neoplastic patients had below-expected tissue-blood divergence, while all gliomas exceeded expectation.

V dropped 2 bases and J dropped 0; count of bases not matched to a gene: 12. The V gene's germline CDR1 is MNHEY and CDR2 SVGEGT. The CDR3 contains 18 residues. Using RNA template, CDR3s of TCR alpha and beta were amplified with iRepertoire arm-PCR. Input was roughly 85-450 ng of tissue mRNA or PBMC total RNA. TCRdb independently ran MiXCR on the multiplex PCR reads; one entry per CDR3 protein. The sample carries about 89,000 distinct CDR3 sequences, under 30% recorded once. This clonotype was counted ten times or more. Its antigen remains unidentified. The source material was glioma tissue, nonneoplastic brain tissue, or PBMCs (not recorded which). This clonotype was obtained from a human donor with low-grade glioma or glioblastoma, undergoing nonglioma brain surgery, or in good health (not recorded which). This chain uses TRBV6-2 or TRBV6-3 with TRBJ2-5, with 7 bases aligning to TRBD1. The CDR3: CASSYATGVIGNQETQYF. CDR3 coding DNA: TGTGCCAGCAGTTACGCCACAGGGGTAATTGGTAACCAAGAGACCCAGTACTTC.